This T cell receptor (beta chain) derives from a study of graft-versus-host responses after intestinal transplantation. Study in general: Transplant recipients had multivisceral, liver-intestinal, or isolated intestinal grafts. Anti-thymocyte globulin served as induction for all recipients, who then took tacrolimus and steroids for around 3 years.

Study results and limitations: The recipient marrow held GvH clones, and some of them showed up first in ileum or blood.

Worth noting for this clone: Its antigen remains unidentified.

Trimming shortened V by 0 bases and J by 5 bases, and 18 bases separated the two germline ends. In germline, CDR1 is SGHKS, CDR2 YYEKEE (reference sequence). This CDR3 contains 16 residues. Produced via immunoSEQ multiplex PCR; TCRdb's table is partial and in-frame only. Of around 100,000 clones in the sample, approximately 94% were seen once. This rearrangement joins TRBV5-5 to TRBJ2-7; perhaps D is TRBD1 or TRBD2 (5 bases each). The source of this sequence is a human donor who received an intestinal transplant. The sample consisted of unstimulated CD8+ T cells sorted from spleen or lymph node cells, taken before intestinal transplant. CDR3 in DNA: TGTGCCAGCAGCTTGGCCGGGGACCGAGGCGTCGACGAGCAGTACTTC. This translates into CASSLAGDRGVDEQYF.